This T cell receptor beta chain was observed in a study of post-analysis software for immune sequencing data. Study-level background: Multiple sclerosis in the patients followed relapsing-remitting, secondary progressive and progressive-relapsing courses. Study results and limitations: Those with multiple sclerosis, the patient group, showed significantly lower normalized Chao1 diversity than controls. Patients had higher frequencies than controls of roughly five TRBV segments, including TRBV5-6, TRBV5-1 and TRBV20-1.

Tagging with unique molecular identifiers was a feature of the TCR beta cDNA libraries. TCRdb re-called the PCR reads with MiXCR, one entry per CDR3 protein. Of about 800,000 distinct CDR3 sequences in the sample, about 32% were seen once. Note on this clonotype: The antigen is unknown.

The CDR3 spans 15 residues. The germline V gene has CDR1 MNHEY and CDR2 SVGAGI. J gave up 1 base and V 6 bases, and 3 bases lay outside the gene matches. The sample was blood. The rearrangement links TRBV6-5 to TRBJ2-2, with 9 bases lining up with TRBD2. This TCR came from a girl aged 10 to 17 with multiple sclerosis. The CDR3 DNA sequence: TGTGCCAGCAGCCCGACTAGCGGGAACACCGGGGAGCTGTTTTTT. This sequence encodes CASSPTSGNTGELFF.